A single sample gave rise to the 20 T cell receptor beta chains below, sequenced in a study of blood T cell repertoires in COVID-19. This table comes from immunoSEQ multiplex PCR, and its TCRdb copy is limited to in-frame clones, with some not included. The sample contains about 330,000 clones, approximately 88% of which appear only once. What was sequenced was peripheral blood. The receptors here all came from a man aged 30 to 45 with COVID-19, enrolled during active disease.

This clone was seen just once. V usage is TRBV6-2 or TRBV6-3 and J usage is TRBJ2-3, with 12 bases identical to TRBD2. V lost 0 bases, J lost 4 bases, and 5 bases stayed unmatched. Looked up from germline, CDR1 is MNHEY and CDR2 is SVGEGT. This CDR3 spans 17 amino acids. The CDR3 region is CASSYSPLAGGPDTQYF. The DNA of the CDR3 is TGTGCCAGCAGTTACTCGCCCCTAGCGGGGGGGCCAGATACGCAGTATTTT.

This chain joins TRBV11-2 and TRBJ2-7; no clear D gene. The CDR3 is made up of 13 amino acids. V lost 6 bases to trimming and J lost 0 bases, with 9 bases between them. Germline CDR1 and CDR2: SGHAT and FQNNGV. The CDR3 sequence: CASRRTASYEQYF. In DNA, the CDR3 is TGTGCCAGCAGACGCACAGCCTCCTACGAGCAGTACTTC.

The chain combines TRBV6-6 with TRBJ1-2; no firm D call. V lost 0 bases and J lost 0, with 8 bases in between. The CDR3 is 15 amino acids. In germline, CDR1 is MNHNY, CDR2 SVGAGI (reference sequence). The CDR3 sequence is CASSYSTSPNYGYTF. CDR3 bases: TGTGCCAGCAGTTACTCGACAAGTCCTAACTATGGCTACACCTTC.

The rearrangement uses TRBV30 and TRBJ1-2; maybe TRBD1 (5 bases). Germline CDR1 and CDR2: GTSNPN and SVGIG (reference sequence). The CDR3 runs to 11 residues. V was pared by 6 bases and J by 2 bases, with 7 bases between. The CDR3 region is CACDRNYGYTF. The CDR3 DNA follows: TGTGCCTGCGACAGAAACTATGGCTACACCTTC.

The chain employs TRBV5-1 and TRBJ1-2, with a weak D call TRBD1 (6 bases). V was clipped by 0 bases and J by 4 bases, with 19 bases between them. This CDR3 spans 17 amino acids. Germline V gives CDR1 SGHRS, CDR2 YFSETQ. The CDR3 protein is CASSLEGTNFDSYGYTF. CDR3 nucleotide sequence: TGCGCCAGCAGCTTGGAAGGGACAAATTTTGATAGCTATGGCTACACCTTC.

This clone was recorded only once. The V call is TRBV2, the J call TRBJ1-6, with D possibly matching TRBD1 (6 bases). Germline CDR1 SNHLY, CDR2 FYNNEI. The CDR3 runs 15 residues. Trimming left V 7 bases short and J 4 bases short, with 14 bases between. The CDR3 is CASIYGQQYNSPLHF. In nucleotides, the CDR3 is TGTGCCAGCATTTACGGACAGCAATATAATTCACCCCTCCACTTT.

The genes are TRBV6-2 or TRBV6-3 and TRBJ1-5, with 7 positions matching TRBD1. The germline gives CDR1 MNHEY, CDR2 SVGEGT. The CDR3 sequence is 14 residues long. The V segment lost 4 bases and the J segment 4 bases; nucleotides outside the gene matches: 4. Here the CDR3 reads CASSFGQENQPQHF. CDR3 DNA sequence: TGTGCCAGCAGTTTTGGACAGGAGAATCAGCCCCAGCATTTT.

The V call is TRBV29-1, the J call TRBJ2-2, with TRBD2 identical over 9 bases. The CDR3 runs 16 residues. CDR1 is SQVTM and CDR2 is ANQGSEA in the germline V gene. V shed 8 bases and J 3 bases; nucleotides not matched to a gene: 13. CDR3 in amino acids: CSPSSLAGMDTGELFF. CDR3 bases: TGCAGCCCCAGTAGCCTAGCGGGAATGGACACCGGGGAGCTGTTTTTT.

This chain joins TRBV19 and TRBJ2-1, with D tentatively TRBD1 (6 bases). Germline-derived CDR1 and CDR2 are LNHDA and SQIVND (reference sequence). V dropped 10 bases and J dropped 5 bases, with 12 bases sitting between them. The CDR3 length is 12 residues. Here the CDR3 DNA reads TGTGCCATAGGCACAGGGAACAATGAGCAGTTCTTC. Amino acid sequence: CAIGTGNNEQFF. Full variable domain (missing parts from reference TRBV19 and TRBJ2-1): DGGITQSPKYLFRKEGQNVTLSCEQNLNHDAMYWYRQDPGQGLRLIYYSQIVNDFQKGDIAEGYSVSREKKESFPLTVTSAQKNPTAFYLCAIGTGNNEQFFGPGTRLTVL.

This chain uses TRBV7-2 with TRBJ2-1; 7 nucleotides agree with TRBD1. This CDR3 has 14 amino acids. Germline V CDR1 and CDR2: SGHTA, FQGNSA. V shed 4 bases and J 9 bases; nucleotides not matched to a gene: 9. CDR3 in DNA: TGTGCCAGCAGCTCACCCCTCAAGGGGGCTGAGCAGTTCTTC. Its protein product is CASSSPLKGAEQFF.

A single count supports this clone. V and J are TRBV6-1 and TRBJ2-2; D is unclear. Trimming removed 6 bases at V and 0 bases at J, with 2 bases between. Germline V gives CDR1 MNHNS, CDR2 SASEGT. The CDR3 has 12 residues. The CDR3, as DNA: TGTGCCAGCAGCACGAACACCGGGGAGCTGTTTTTT. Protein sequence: CASSTNTGELFF.

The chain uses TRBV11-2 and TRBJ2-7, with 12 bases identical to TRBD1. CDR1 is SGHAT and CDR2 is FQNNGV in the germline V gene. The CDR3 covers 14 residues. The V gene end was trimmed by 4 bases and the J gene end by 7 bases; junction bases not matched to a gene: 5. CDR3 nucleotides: TGTGCCAGCAGCTGGGGACAGGGGGCTTGGGAGCAGTACTTC. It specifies CASSWGQGAWEQYF.

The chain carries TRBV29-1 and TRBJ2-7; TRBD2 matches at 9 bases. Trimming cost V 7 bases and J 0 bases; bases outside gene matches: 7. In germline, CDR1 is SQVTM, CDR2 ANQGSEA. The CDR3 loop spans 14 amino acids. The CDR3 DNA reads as TGCAGCGCCCGGCGGGAGGGGACCTCCTACGAGCAGTACTTC. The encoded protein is CSARREGTSYEQYF.

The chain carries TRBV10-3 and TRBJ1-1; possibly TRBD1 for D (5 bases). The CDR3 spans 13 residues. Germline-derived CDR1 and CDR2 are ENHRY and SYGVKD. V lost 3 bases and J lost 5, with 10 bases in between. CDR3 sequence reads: CAISDSGRTEAFF. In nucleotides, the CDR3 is TGTGCCATCAGTGATTCAGGGAGGACTGAAGCTTTCTTT.

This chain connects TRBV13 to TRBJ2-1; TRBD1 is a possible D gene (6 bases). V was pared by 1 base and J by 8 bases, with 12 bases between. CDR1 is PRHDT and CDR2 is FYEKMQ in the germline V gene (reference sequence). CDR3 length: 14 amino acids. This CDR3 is CASSLAGAQHEQFF. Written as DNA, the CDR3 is TGTGCCAGCAGCTTAGCAGGGGCGCAACATGAGCAGTTCTTC.

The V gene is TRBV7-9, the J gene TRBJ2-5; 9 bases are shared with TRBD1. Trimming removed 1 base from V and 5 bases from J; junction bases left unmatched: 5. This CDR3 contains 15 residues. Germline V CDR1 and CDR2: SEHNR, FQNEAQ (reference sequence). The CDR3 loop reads CASSLGDRAPETQYF. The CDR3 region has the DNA TGTGCCAGCAGCTTAGGGGACAGGGCGCCGGAGACCCAGTACTTC.

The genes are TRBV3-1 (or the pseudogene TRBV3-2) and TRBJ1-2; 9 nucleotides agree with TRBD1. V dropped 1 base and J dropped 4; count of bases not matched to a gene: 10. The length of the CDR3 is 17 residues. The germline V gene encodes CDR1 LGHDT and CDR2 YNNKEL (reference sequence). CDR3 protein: CASSQAWDRAILYGYTF. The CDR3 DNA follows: TGTGCCAGCAGCCAAGCGTGGGACAGGGCCATCCTCTATGGCTACACCTTC.

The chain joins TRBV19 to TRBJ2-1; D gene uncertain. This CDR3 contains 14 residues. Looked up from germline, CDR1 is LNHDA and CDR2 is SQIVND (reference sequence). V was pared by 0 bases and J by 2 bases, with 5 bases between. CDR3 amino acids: CASSIDSTYNEQFF. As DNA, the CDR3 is TGTGCCAGTAGTATAGACAGTACCTACAATGAGCAGTTCTTC.

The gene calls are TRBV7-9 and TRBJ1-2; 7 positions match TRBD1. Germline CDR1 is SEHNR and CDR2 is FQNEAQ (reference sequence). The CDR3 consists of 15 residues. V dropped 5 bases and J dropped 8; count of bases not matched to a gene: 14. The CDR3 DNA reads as TGTGCCAGCAGCCGGGACAGCGGGGGGCCCTACGGCTACACCTTC. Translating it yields CASSRDSGGPYGYTF.

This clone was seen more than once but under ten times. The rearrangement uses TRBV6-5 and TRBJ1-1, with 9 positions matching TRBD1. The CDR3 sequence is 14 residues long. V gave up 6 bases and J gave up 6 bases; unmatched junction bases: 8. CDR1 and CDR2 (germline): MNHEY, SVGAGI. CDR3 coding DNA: TGTGCCAGCAGCCAACAGGGGGCAGTCCCTGAAGCTTTCTTT. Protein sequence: CASSQQGAVPEAFF.